This note documents a single TCR beta chain sequence. Its antigen is as yet unknown. The assay was immunoSEQ multiplex PCR, and TCRdb's table has in-frame clones only and misses some. The sample contains roughly 120,000 clones, about 82% of which appear only once. This sample stems from a study of cytomegalovirus exposure and HLA in healthy donors. Background on the study: A later analysis reported the same platform for the roughly 120 validation repertoires and the 666 first-cohort repertoires.

Study observations and caveats: It was found in a later analysis that first-cohort TCR clusters tended to co-occur in the 100 to 150 validation repertoires. The study labeled more than 150 TCR beta chains cytomegalovirus-associated.

The germline V and J ends were trimmed by 0 bases and 3 bases, with 12 bases remaining between them. This CDR3 has 16 amino acids. The germline V gene has CDR1 SGDLS and CDR2 YYNGEE. Material: PBMCs. This clonotype originated in a man aged 18 to 30 in good health and CMV-seronegative. The V and J genes are TRBV9 and TRBJ1-4, with a weak D call TRBD1 (6 bases). The CDR3 nucleotides are TGTGCCAGCAGCGTAGGGGTCCAGGGGCCTAATGAAAAACTGTTTTTT. This sequence encodes CASSVGVQGPNEKLFF.